The clone carrying this T cell receptor (beta chain) was recorded a few times. Its matching antigen is unknown. The data were obtained in a study of T-cell reconstitution after alpha-beta-depleted transplantation in children. Findings and caveats of the study: It was surviving recipient T cells and thymic progenitors that gave some patients high TCRbeta diversity at day 60. Counts and diversity of T cells one year after transplant came mostly from newly produced T cells. Several hundred expanded graft clones reportedly supplied alpha-beta T cells about two months after transplant.

CDR3 length: 15 amino acids. Between the trimmed V and J ends, which lost 8 bases and 0 bases, there was a span of 16 bases. Germline CDR1 and CDR2: LNHDA and SQIVND (reference sequence). During its preparation, the TCRbeta library received unique molecular identifiers. TCRdb passed the PCR reads through MiXCR, listing each CDR3 protein once. Of about 260,000 distinct CDR3 sequences in the sample, approximately 8.9% were seen once. The chain combines TRBV19 with TRBJ1-2; a possible D gene is TRBD1 (6 bases). Sample: PBMCs, mostly from graft donor cells, taken 180 days after TCRalphabeta/CD19-depleted stem cell transplant. The clonotype was recovered from a male patient younger than 18 who had a stem cell transplant for acute lymphoblastic leukemia, so the T cells may come from the graft donor. The CDR3 reads CASDPGGRPNYGYTF. In DNA form, the CDR3 reads TGTGCCAGTGACCCGGGGGGCCGTCCTAACTATGGCTACACCTTC.